The 25 T cell receptor beta chains below all came from one sample that was sequenced in a study of blood T cell repertoires in COVID-19. Libraries were prepared by immunoSEQ multiplex PCR; TCRdb keeps only in-frame clonotypes and omits some of them. This sample yields about 140,000 clones, of which over 60% are seen a single time; roughly 9% belongs to the top ten. Material for sequencing was peripheral blood. Receptor source: a woman between 45 and 60 years old with active or convalescent COVID-19.

This chain uses TRBV25-1 with TRBJ2-3, with no clear D. The germline CDR1 and CDR2 sequences are MGHDK and SYGVNS. The length of the CDR3 is 13 residues. V was pared by 2 bases and J by 2 bases, with 5 bases between. The DNA for the CDR3 is TGTGCCAGCAGTGAACCGTTCACAGATACGCAGTATTTT. It encodes CASSEPFTDTQYF. Supplemented by reference TRBV25-1 and TRBJ2-3, the full variable domain reads EADIYQTPRYLVIGTGKKITLECSQTMGHDKMYWYQQDPGMELHLIHYSYGVNSTEKGDLSSESTVSRIRTEHFPLTLESARPSHTSQYLCASSEPFTDTQYFGPGTRLTVL.

The rearrangement links TRBV25-1 to TRBJ1-6; D might be TRBD1 (5 bases). V was cut by 4 bases and J by 9 bases, with 22 bases left in between. This CDR3 is built from 17 residues. CDR1 and CDR2 (germline): MGHDK, SYGVNS. CDR3 DNA sequence: TGTGCCAGCAGTGGGATTGGTGGAAGGGGATCGAGTTCACCCCTCCACTTT. Translation gives CASSGIGGRGSSSPLHF.

The chain is built from TRBV28 and TRBJ2-7, with 8 bases fitting TRBD2. The V and J ends lost 5 bases and 4 bases, in that order; junction bases with no gene match: 10. This CDR3 spans 15 amino acids. Germline CDR1 is MDHEN and CDR2 is SYDVKM. This CDR3 is CASSVTAGVGYEQYF. The CDR3 bases are TGTGCCAGCAGTGTGACAGCGGGAGTGGGATACGAGCAGTACTTC.

In DNA, the CDR3 is TGTGCCAGCAGCTTAGGGGCAGGGGGCGCTTACAATGAGCAGTTCTTC. As protein: CASSLGAGGAYNEQFF. V is TRBV11-3 and J is TRBJ2-1; 8 bases align to TRBD1. The CDR3 contains 16 residues. Trimming at V came to 1 base and at J to 4 bases, leaving 6 bases not matched to a gene. Germline CDR1 and CDR2: SGHNT and YENEEA.

This chain connects TRBV19 to TRBJ1-4; possibly TRBD1 for D (5 bases). Trimming left V 7 bases short and J 4 bases short, with 10 bases between. Germline CDR1 reads LNHDA; CDR2 reads SQIVND (reference sequence). The CDR3 loop spans 13 amino acids. CDR3 DNA: TGTGCCAGTACTTCAGGGCTTAATGAAAAACTGTTTTTT. Its translation is CASTSGLNEKLFF.

The V gene is TRBV2, the J gene TRBJ1-5; no clear D. V lost 1 base and J 6 bases, leaving 10 bases between the germline ends. Germline V CDR1 and CDR2: SNHLY, FYNNEI. This CDR3 contains 14 residues. CDR3 residues: CASSEGRTGQPQHF. CDR3 DNA sequence: TGTGCCAGCAGTGAAGGGAGGACGGGTCAGCCCCAGCATTTT.

This chain connects TRBV6-5 to TRBJ2-5, with TRBD1 matching over 8 bases. This CDR3 contains 13 residues. The V gene end was trimmed by 5 bases and the J gene end by 7 bases; junction bases not matched to a gene: 6. Germline V gene lookup returns CDR1 MNHEY and CDR2 SVGAGI. In nucleotides, the CDR3 is TGTGCCAGCAGTCAGGACAGGGTTGGGACCCAGTACTTC. Its translation is CASSQDRVGTQYF.

The chain employs TRBV7-9 and TRBJ1-3; D is perhaps TRBD1 (5 bases). Trimming took off 7 bases at V and 4 bases at J, with 17 bases between the two ends. CDR1 is SEHNR and CDR2 is FQNEAQ in the germline V gene (reference sequence). The CDR3 extends over 15 amino acids. This CDR3 is CASTLGFREGNTIYF. DNA for the CDR3: TGTGCCAGCACCCTTGGGTTCAGGGAAGGAAACACCATATATTTT.

This sequence joins TRBV12-5 and TRBJ2-1; weak D call: TRBD1 (6 bases). V was pared by 2 bases and J by 5 bases, with 13 bases between. From germline, CDR1 is LGHNT and CDR2 FRNRAP. CDR3 size: 15 residues. CDR3 nucleotides: TGTGCTAGTGGTTTGACAGGGTGGTCGAACAATGAGCAGTTCTTC. It encodes CASGLTGWSNNEQFF.

This clone was picked up one time. V and J are TRBV11-2 and TRBJ2-5, with D perhaps matching TRBD2 (6 bases). From germline, CDR1 is SGHAT and CDR2 FQNNGV. V dropped 5 bases and J dropped 1 base, with 14 bases sitting between them. This CDR3 spans 15 amino acids. CDR3 sequence: CASSPAGSVQETQYF. The CDR3 DNA follows: TGTGCCAGCAGCCCCGCGGGGTCTGTCCAAGAGACCCAGTACTTC.

V usage is TRBV24-1 and J usage is TRBJ2-3, with D possibly TRBD2 on 6 matching bases. The ends were cut back, 5 bases at V and 0 bases at J, with 14 bases in the middle. Germline V gene data show CDR1 as KGHDR and CDR2 as SFDVKD. The CDR3 has 16 amino acids. The CDR3 DNA reads as TGTGCCACCAGTGGGGGACTTGGATCTAGCACAGATACGCAGTATTTT. Translation: CATSGGLGSSTDTQYF.

CDR3 nucleotides: TGCAGCGTTGCGGCAGCGGGGGGGCGAGAGACCCAGTACTTC. Amino acid sequence: CSVAAAGGRETQYF. The genes are TRBV29-1 and TRBJ2-5; 10 bases align to TRBD2. The length of the CDR3 is 14 residues. Per germline, CDR1 SQVTM and CDR2 ANQGSEA. V lost 4 bases to trimming and J lost 4 bases; unmatched junction nucleotides: 6.

This clone came up once. The chain recombines TRBV7-2 with TRBJ2-5; 14 bases line up with TRBD2. The V and J ends lost 5 bases and 6 bases, in that order; junction bases with no gene match: 8. Germline V CDR1 and CDR2: SGHTA, FQGNSA. This CDR3 region has 16 residues. The CDR3 sequence: CASSRAGTSGGKTQYF. For the CDR3, the DNA is TGTGCCAGCAGCCGGGCCGGGACTAGCGGGGGAAAGACCCAGTACTTC.

This chain links TRBV19 with TRBJ2-2; the D gene is possibly TRBD2 (7 bases). CDR1 and CDR2 (germline): LNHDA, SQIVND (reference sequence). This CDR3 is 15 amino acids long. V was cut by 9 bases and J by 4 bases, with 18 bases left in between. In DNA, the CDR3 is TGTGCCAGCTCATCAGCGGGACACTCCACCGGGGAGCTGTTTTTT. This gives the protein CASSSAGHSTGELFF. The full variable domain, with the rest looked up from reference TRBV19 and TRBJ2-2, is DGGITQSPKYLFRKEGQNVTLSCEQNLNHDAMYWYRQDPGQGLRLIYYSQIVNDFQKGDIAEGYSVSREKKESFPLTVTSAQKNPTAFYLCASSSAGHSTGELFFGEGSRLTVL.

The gene calls are TRBV29-1 and TRBJ2-5; D gene ambiguous. CDR3 length: 11 amino acids. Per the germline V gene, CDR1 is SQVTM and CDR2 is ANQGSEA. V was shortened by 4 bases and J by 5 bases, with 8 bases between the two germline ends. Here the CDR3 DNA reads TGCAGCGTTGGAGTTCGGGAGACCCAGTACTTC. This encodes CSVGVRETQYF.

The chain recombines TRBV4-3 with TRBJ2-7; 7 nucleotides match TRBD1. V lost 0 bases, J lost 4 bases, and 12 bases stayed unmatched. The CDR3 extends over 17 amino acids. CDR1 LGHNA and CDR2 YSLEER come from the germline V gene. For the CDR3, the DNA is TGCGCCAGCAGCCAAGATTCCTCCCCCGGGACAGCTTACGAGCAGTACTTC. Translated, it gives CASSQDSSPGTAYEQYF.

This clone was picked up one time. J is TRBJ2-1 and V is TRBV5-5; 9 positions match TRBD1. Per the germline V gene, CDR1 is SGHKS and CDR2 is YYEKEE (reference sequence). This CDR3 contains 15 residues. The V and J ends lost 0 bases and 2 bases, in that order; junction bases with no gene match: 0. The CDR3 loop is CASSLGQGAYNEQFF. The CDR3 coding sequence is TGTGCCAGCAGCTTGGGACAGGGGGCCTACAATGAGCAGTTCTTC.

This clone was counted once. The DNA of the CDR3 is TGTGCCAGTACTTGGGGCAGGCAGGGCAATGAGCAGTTCTTC. Amino acid sequence: CASTWGRQGNEQFF. V is TRBV19 and J is TRBJ2-1; maybe TRBD1 (5 bases). This CDR3 region has 14 residues. CDR1 LNHDA and CDR2 SQIVND come from the germline V gene (reference sequence). V was shortened by 7 bases and J by 6 bases, with 16 bases between the two germline ends. The full variable domain, with the rest looked up from reference TRBV19 and TRBJ2-1, is DGGITQSPKYLFRKEGQNVTLSCEQNLNHDAMYWYRQDPGQGLRLIYYSQIVNDFQKGDIAEGYSVSREKKESFPLTVTSAQKNPTAFYLCASTWGRQGNEQFFGPGTRLTVL.

The count of this clone is one. The rearrangement links TRBV11-2 to TRBJ2-2, with 8 bases fitting TRBD1. Germline trimming cut 5 bases from V and 0 bases from J; bases unmatched to any gene: 5. Germline CDR1 SGHAT, CDR2 FQNNGV. The CDR3 length is 16 residues. CDR3 region: CASSRQGSSNTGELFF. CDR3 nucleotide sequence: TGTGCCAGCAGCCGACAGGGGTCCTCGAACACCGGGGAGCTGTTTTTT.

This clone is a singleton in its sample. The rearrangement joins TRBV5-1 to TRBJ2-5, with 9 bases identical to TRBD2. After removal of 5 bases from V and 2 bases from J, the junction contained 4 bases not matched to a gene. CDR1 SGHRS and CDR2 YFSETQ come from the germline V gene. The CDR3 extends over 14 amino acids. CDR3 residues: CASSPSGIQETQYF. CDR3 in DNA: TGCGCCAGCAGTCCTAGCGGGATTCAAGAGACCCAGTACTTC.

The count of this clone is one. The rearrangement joins TRBV6-6 to TRBJ2-6; tentative D call: TRBD1 (6 bases). The CDR3 contains 14 residues. V shed 5 bases and J shed 1 base, with 6 bases lying between them. The germline V gene has CDR1 MNHNY and CDR2 SVGAGI (reference sequence). The CDR3 sequence: CASSTGSGANVLTF. The CDR3 DNA reads TGTGCCAGCAGTACAGGGTCTGGGGCCAACGTCCTGACTTTC.

V gene TRBV12-5 combines with J gene TRBJ2-5; D unclear. The CDR3 is 12 residues long. From germline, CDR1 is LGHNT and CDR2 FRNRAP. Trimming stripped 7 bases from V and 4 bases from J, with 10 bases between. The CDR3 DNA reads as TGTGCTAGTGCCCTCCGAGGAGAGACCCAGTACTTC. Translating it yields CASALRGETQYF. Using reference TRBV12-5 and TRBJ2-5 for the parts outside the CDR3, the full variable domain is DARVTQTPRHKVTEMGQEVTMRCQPILGHNTVFWYRQTMMQGLELLAYFRNRAPLDDSGMPKDRFSAEMPDATLATLKIQPSEPRDSAVYFCASALRGETQYFGPGTRLLVL.

The gene calls are TRBV28 and TRBJ1-1, with D possibly being TRBD1 (5 bases). Germline V gives CDR1 MDHEN, CDR2 SYDVKM. The CDR3 loop spans 13 amino acids. The ends were cut back, 3 bases at V and 3 bases at J, with 8 bases in the middle. The CDR3 here is CASSLGPHTEAFF. CDR3 coding DNA: TGTGCCAGCAGTTTGGGGCCTCACACTGAAGCTTTCTTT.

The count of this clone is one. J is TRBJ2-7 and V is TRBV28; D call uncertain. The germline V gene has CDR1 MDHEN and CDR2 SYDVKM. The CDR3 has 12 amino acids. V lost 4 bases and J 4 bases, leaving 8 bases between the germline ends. The DNA for the CDR3 is TGTGCCAGCAGTTCCAGGATGTACGAGCAGTACTTC. Its protein is CASSSRMYEQYF.

This chain connects TRBV7-8 to TRBJ2-1; TRBD1 aligns across 8 bases. CDR3 length: 16 residues. Germline assignment: CDR1 SGHVS and CDR2 FQNEAQ. V lost 0 bases and J lost 7; bases outside the gene matches: 8. CDR3 nucleotides: TGTGCCAGCAGCTTAGCGAATCAGGGGGCAATGAATGAGCAGTTCTTC. Protein: CASSLANQGAMNEQFF.